The 6 T cell receptor beta chains presented below share a single source sample, sequenced in a study of Ad26.COV2.S vaccination and SARS-CoV-2 variants. Sequencing was performed with immunoSEQ multiplex PCR; in TCRdb, only in-frame clones are kept and a portion is missing. The data contain around 310,000 clones, 90% of them seen just once; the ten biggest clones take up around 5.5%. Treatment here: some 20 received Ad26.COV2.S at low or high dose, single or two shots; roughly five received placebo; per-sample allocation not given. Sampling occurred on day 63 after the first vaccine or placebo injection. Material: peripheral blood, obtained in a trial of Ad26.COV2.S vaccine versus placebo. The receptors originated from a person aged 18-65 years who received the Ad26.COV2.S COVID-19 vaccine or a placebo.

V is TRBV10-2 and J is TRBJ2-1, with 13 bases aligning to TRBD2. CDR1 and CDR2 from the germline V gene are WSHSY and SAAADI. The CDR3 spans 14 residues. With 9 bases clipped from V and 14 bases from J, the junction kept 13 bases outside the gene matches. The CDR3 bases are TGCGCCAGGGCCCCAAAACTAGCGGGGGGGAGAAAGTTCTTC. The encoded protein is CARAPKLAGGRKFF.

The chain carries TRBV14 and TRBJ1-1; 9 nucleotides line up with TRBD1. V lost 5 bases, J lost 4 bases, and 11 bases stayed unmatched. There are 16 residues in the CDR3. Germline V gene data show CDR1 as SGHDN and CDR2 as FVKESK. CDR3 loop: CASSVTLTGGFTEAFF. Here the CDR3 DNA reads TGTGCCAGCAGCGTGACTCTGACAGGGGGTTTCACTGAAGCTTTCTTT.

V and J are TRBV27 and TRBJ2-1, with D unresolved. Trimming stripped 5 bases from V and 8 bases from J, with 13 bases between. The CDR3 spans 13 residues. Germline V CDR1 and CDR2: MNHEY, SMNVEV (reference sequence). The CDR3 here is CASSPLHNYEQFF. The CDR3 region has the DNA TGTGCCAGCAGTCCTCTTCACAACTATGAGCAGTTCTTC.

In its sample, this clone was seen once. The V gene is TRBV23-1, the J gene TRBJ2-1, with unresolved D. TRBV23-1 has ORF status, its function being uncertain. Between the trimmed V and J ends, which lost 4 bases and 0 bases, there was a span of 10 bases. This CDR3 contains 15 residues. CDR3 sequence reads: CASSRGPSSYNEQFF. CDR3 nucleotide sequence: TGCGCCAGCAGTCGTGGACCTAGCTCCTACAATGAGCAGTTCTTC.

The chain is built from TRBV29-1 and TRBJ2-3; D is possibly TRBD2 (5 bases). Looked up from germline, CDR1 is SQVTM and CDR2 is ANQGSEA. The CDR3 runs to 14 residues. V lost 4 bases to trimming and J lost 2 bases, with 13 bases between them. DNA of the CDR3: TGCAGCGTTGTTACTAGTCATCACACAGATACGCAGTATTTT. It codes for CSVVTSHHTDTQYF.

This sequence joins TRBV7-2 and TRBJ2-5, with 7 positions matching TRBD2. The CDR3 has 16 residues. Germline V gene data show CDR1 as SGHTA and CDR2 as FQGNSA. Trimming took 3 bases from V and 6 from J; bases not matched to a gene: 13. The CDR3 here is CASSLRTGTTMKTQYF. In nucleotides, the CDR3 is TGTGCCAGCAGCTTGAGAACCGGGACTACCATGAAGACCCAGTACTTC.